This entry lists 26 T cell receptor beta chains sequenced from one sample in a study of Graves' ophthalmopathy and Graves' hyperthyroidism. The TCR beta CDR3 regions underwent amplification from RNA transcripts. RT-PCR was first run with HTBI primers, then multiplex PCR in a second round. TCRdb independently ran MiXCR on the multiplex PCR reads; one entry per CDR3 protein. The sample has a few hundred thousand distinct CDR3 sequences, 35% to 45% seen once. Source material: peripheral blood or thyroid tissue (not recorded which). Receptor source: an adult man with Graves' hyperthyroidism.

The chain is built from TRBV7-2 and TRBJ2-2; D is possibly TRBD2 (7 bases). CDR1 and CDR2 (germline): SGHTA, FQGNSA. The V end lost 7 bases, the J end lost 4 bases, and 19 bases lay between the germline ends. The length of the CDR3 is 16 residues. This chain's CDR3 is CASIKGGGGATGELFF. CDR3 bases: TGTGCCAGCATCAAGGGGGGGGGGGGGGCCACCGGGGAGCTGTTTTTT.

The genes are TRBV10-3 and TRBJ2-3, with D possibly called TRBD1 or TRBD2 (5 bases each). With 6 bases removed from V and 2 bases from J, the gap between germline ends came to 12 bases. Germline-derived CDR1 and CDR2 are ENHRY and SYGVKD. The CDR3 runs to 14 residues. CDR3 in amino acids: CAISRDRPTDTQYF. CDR3 in DNA: TGTGCCATCAGCCGGGACCGACCCACAGATACGCAGTATTTT.

For this clonotype: A junction boundary mismatches the germline segment, possibly from a read error. The chain uses TRBV6-5 and TRBJ2-7; 8 positions match TRBD1. The CDR3 sequence is 14 residues long. Germline V gives CDR1 MNHEY, CDR2 SVGAGI. CDR3 residues: CASSPRGPSSEQYF. CDR3 in DNA: TGTGCCAGCAGCCCCAGGGGGCCCTCCTCCGAGCAGTACTTC.

In this sample, this clonotype turned up many times. For the CDR3, the DNA is TGTGCCAGCAGCTTCGGAGGGGACAGCCCCTACGAGCAGTACTTC. Translated: CASSFGGDSPYEQYF. This rearrangement joins TRBV7-9 to TRBJ2-7, with D possibly being TRBD1 (7 bases). Trimming left V 3 bases short and J 2 bases short, with 14 bases between. The CDR3 is made up of 15 amino acids. Per germline, CDR1 SEHNR and CDR2 FQNEAQ (reference sequence).

This clonotype was detected ten times or more. The chain has TRBV7-9 and TRBJ2-2, with 9 bases identical to TRBD1. V lost 1 base, J lost 6 bases, and 6 bases stayed unmatched. CDR1 SEHNR and CDR2 FQNEAQ come from the germline V gene (reference sequence). The CDR3 sequence is 16 residues long. CDR3 amino acids: CASSLVGTGFPGELFF. CDR3 DNA sequence: TGTGCCAGCAGCTTAGTGGGGACAGGGTTCCCCGGGGAGCTGTTTTTT.

On this clonotype itself: One base away lies a much larger clone, so this may be a sequencing read error. The genes are TRBV6-5 and TRBJ1-2; D is undetermined. Germline lookup yields CDR1 MNHEY and CDR2 SVGAGI. This CDR3 has 14 amino acids. The DNA for the CDR3 is TGTGCCGGCAGTTACTCGAAGGGTTTCTATGGCTACACCTTC. Residues: CAGSYSKGFYGYTF.

This clonotype was detected only once. The chain couples TRBV12-5 to TRBJ1-5, with 9 bases aligning to TRBD1. Germline CDR1 LGHNT, CDR2 FRNRAP. The CDR3 length is 15 residues. The CDR3 here is CASSFQQGASQPQHF. The CDR3 DNA sequence: TGTGCCAGCAGTTTTCAACAGGGGGCATCCCAGCCCCAGCATTTT.

V and J are TRBV2 and TRBJ2-6; TRBD2 matches 8 bases. Per germline, CDR1 SNHLY and CDR2 FYNNEI. This CDR3 has 16 residues. V lost 7 bases, J lost 2 bases, and 7 bases stayed unmatched. The CDR3 region is CASTPGLAAGANVLTF. DNA for the CDR3: TGTGCCAGCACTCCCGGACTAGCTGCTGGGGCCAACGTCCTGACTTTC.

The sample holds many counts of this clonotype. The chain carries TRBV7-9 and TRBJ2-6, with a weak D call TRBD1 (6 bases). From germline, CDR1 is SEHNR and CDR2 FQNEAQ (reference sequence). There are 20 residues in the CDR3. The V and J ends lost 5 bases and 0 bases respectively, with 23 bases between them. CDR3 protein: CASSDPLITGPISGANVLTF. The CDR3 DNA reads as TGTGCCAGCAGCGATCCCCTAATAACAGGGCCCATCTCTGGGGCCAACGTCCTGACTTTC.

The table lists this clonotype with many counts. The genes are TRBV6-1 and TRBJ2-5, with D tentatively TRBD2 (5 bases). V was shortened by 2 bases and J by 5 bases, with 24 bases between the two germline ends. CDR1 MNHNS and CDR2 SASEGT come from the germline V gene. CDR3 size: 18 residues. CDR3 bases: TGTGCCAGCAGTGAAAGGACTTCCGGCATCGGTAGAGAGGAGACCCAGTACTTC. It translates to CASSERTSGIGREETQYF.

This chain joins TRBV14 and TRBJ1-1; D may be TRBD1 (5 bases). CDR1 is SGHDN and CDR2 is FVKESK in the germline V gene. The CDR3 contains 14 residues. The ends were cut back, 1 base at V and 6 bases at J, with 12 bases in the middle. The CDR3 DNA is TGTGCCAGCAGCCAAGTCGCGGGACTAGCTGAAGCTTTCTTT. Translating gives CASSQVAGLAEAFF.

This clonotype was counted once. The J gene is TRBJ2-6, the V gene TRBV2, with D uncertain. The CDR3 is made up of 16 amino acids. Germline CDR1 is SNHLY and CDR2 is FYNNEI. V gave up 6 bases and J gave up 0 bases, with 12 bases separating them. This chain's CDR3 is CASSVESGSGANVLTF. In nucleotides, the CDR3 is TGTGCCAGCAGCGTTGAGTCCGGCTCTGGGGCCAACGTCCTGACTTTC.

This clonotype was picked up many times. The chain recombines TRBV20-1 with TRBJ1-4; maybe TRBD1 (5 bases). The germline CDR1 and CDR2 sequences are DFQATT and SNEGSKA (reference sequence). Trimming cost V 3 bases and J 2 bases, with 7 bases left between them. The CDR3 contains 13 residues. The CDR3 spells CSASRDTNEKLFF. The CDR3 DNA is TGCAGTGCTAGCAGGGATACTAATGAAAAACTGTTTTTT.

This clonotype was counted ten times or more. This chain links TRBV24-1 with TRBJ2-5; 9 bases map to TRBD1. J was trimmed by 3 bases and V by 3 bases; bases with no gene match: 4. Germline assignment: CDR1 KGHDR and CDR2 SFDVKD. CDR3 length: 15 amino acids. The CDR3 bases are TGTGCCACCAGTGATCCCGGGACAGGGAAAGAGACCCAGTACTTC. Translating gives CATSDPGTGKETQYF.

To note about this clonotype: The conserved phenylalanine or tryptophan is not found at the CDR3 terminus, so this likely reflects a read error. The DNA is left out, because the CDR3 cannot be placed on it with certainty; the CDR3 is given as TCRdb lists it. This chain links TRBV27 with TRBJ1-2; no check of the table's D call, TRBD1, against the DNA was made. With termini counted, the CDR3 has 9 amino acids. Germline-derived CDR1 and CDR2 are MNHEY and SMNVEV (reference sequence). This CDR3 is CASSQRPGQ.

This sequence joins TRBV15 and TRBJ2-2; D remains ambiguous. The V end lost 3 bases, the J end lost 0 bases, and 5 bases lay between the germline ends. The CDR3 is made up of 14 amino acids. Germline lookup yields CDR1 LNHNV and CDR2 YYDKDF (reference sequence). CDR3 sequence: CATSSLPNTGELFF. The CDR3 DNA reads TGTGCCACCAGCAGCCTACCGAACACCGGGGAGCTGTTTTTT. The complete variable domain, with remaining parts taken from reference TRBV15 and TRBJ2-2, reads DAMVIQNPRYQVTQFGKPVTLSCSQTLNHNVMYWYQQKSSQAPKLLFHYYDKDFNNEADTPDNFQSRRPNTSFCFLDIRSPGLGDTAMYLCATSSLPNTGELFFGEGSRLTVL.

The chain joins TRBV20-1 to TRBJ2-1; D unclear. The germline V gene encodes CDR1 DFQATT and CDR2 SNEGSKA (reference sequence). This CDR3 is 13 amino acids long. V gave up 6 bases and J gave up 5 bases, with 14 bases separating them. Here the CDR3 DNA reads TGCAGTGCCGAGTCCGGACGGGACAATGAGCAGTTCTTC. This gives the protein CSAESGRDNEQFF.

The CDR3 spells CATSGTYHEQYF. DNA for the CDR3: TGTGCCACCAGTGGTACGTACCATGAGCAGTACTTC. V is TRBV24-1 and J is TRBJ2-7; D gene ambiguous. Trimming took off 5 bases at V and 7 bases at J, with 11 bases between the two ends. The CDR3 contains 12 residues. CDR1 KGHDR and CDR2 SFDVKD come from the germline V gene.

This clonotype was observed once. A much larger clone lies one base from this, so it may be a read error. CDR3 amino acids: CASSLVQGPEQCF. The DNA for the CDR3 is TGTGCCAGCAGCTTAGTACAGGGTCCCGAGCAGTGCTTC. The J gene is TRBJ2-7, the V gene TRBV7-2; possibly TRBD1 for D (6 bases). The CDR3 spans 13 residues. Germline V gene lookup returns CDR1 SGHTA and CDR2 FQGNSA. Full variable domain (missing parts from reference TRBV7-2 and TRBJ2-7): GAGVSQSPSNKVTEKGKDVELRCDPISGHTALYWYRQSLGQGLEFLIYFQGNSAPDKSGLPSDRFSAERTGGSVSTLTIQRTQQEDSAVYLCASSLVQGPEQCFGPGTRLTVT.

The table lists this clonotype with many counts. The chain combines TRBV3-1 with TRBJ1-6; D gene unclear. Between the trimmed V and J ends, which lost 2 bases and 5 bases, there was a span of 7 bases. The germline V gene has CDR1 LGHDT and CDR2 YNNKEL (reference sequence). CDR3 length: 14 amino acids. CDR3: CASSQLLDNSPLHF. CDR3 sequence (DNA): TGTGCCAGCAGCCAACTTCTTGATAATTCACCCCTCCACTTT.

The J gene is TRBJ2-7, the V gene TRBV27, with D possibly called TRBD1 or TRBD2 (5 bases each). The CDR3 runs to 15 residues. Germline values: CDR1 MNHEY, CDR2 SMNVEV (reference sequence). Trimming pared 6 bases from V and 3 bases from J, leaving 18 bases between. The CDR3 here is CASSPILLGVYEQYF. The CDR3 region has the DNA TGTGCCAGCAGCCCGATCCTTCTGGGGGTCTACGAGCAGTACTTC.

V is TRBV20-1 and J is TRBJ2-7; D is perhaps TRBD1 (6 bases). The CDR3 length is 12 residues. Trimming pared 6 bases from V and 6 bases from J, leaving 15 bases between. The germline V gene encodes CDR1 DFQATT and CDR2 SNEGSKA (reference sequence). Here the CDR3 DNA reads TGCAGTGCCAGCAGCGTAGGGGGCGAGCAGTACTTC. It yields the protein CSASSVGGEQYF.

This clonotype was found many times. The chain combines TRBV4-1 with TRBJ1-1; D might be TRBD1 (6 bases). Germline CDR1 reads MGHRA; CDR2 reads YSYEKL. The V and J ends lost 5 bases and 1 base respectively, with 14 bases between them. This CDR3 comprises 15 residues. CDR3 nucleotides: TGCGCCAGCAGCACCTCGACAGGATCGAACACTGAAGCTTTCTTT. Translation gives CASSTSTGSNTEAFF.

Of note for this clonotype: The junction and the germline gene differ at one end; a read error may be behind it. This chain joins TRBV20-1 and TRBJ2-3; tentative D call: TRBD1 (5 bases). In germline, CDR1 is DFQATT, CDR2 SNEGSKA (reference sequence). The CDR3 runs to 15 residues. The CDR3 bases are TGCAGTGGTAGAGATTCCCAGGGCTCAATGGATACGCAGTATTTT. Amino acid sequence: CSGRDSQGSMDTQYF.

The sample holds many counts of this clonotype. The V call is TRBV7-6, the J call TRBJ2-2, with no clear D. V lost 0 bases, J lost 0 bases, and 8 bases lay in between. Per germline, CDR1 SGHVS and CDR2 FNYEAQ. The CDR3 runs to 16 residues. In DNA form, the CDR3 reads TGTGCCAGCAGCTTAGCTGTAGGGACGAACACCGGGGAGCTGTTTTTT. Protein product: CASSLAVGTNTGELFF.

The chain links TRBV20-1 to TRBJ2-3; the D call may be TRBD1 or TRBD2 (7 bases each). Trimming took off 3 bases at V and 3 bases at J, with 13 bases between the two ends. The CDR3 is 14 residues long. CDR1 DFQATT and CDR2 SNEGSKA come from the germline V gene (reference sequence). CDR3 bases: TGCAGTGCTAGCGCAGGGGGGGCTACAGATACGCAGTATTTT. Translated, it gives CSASAGGATDTQYF.